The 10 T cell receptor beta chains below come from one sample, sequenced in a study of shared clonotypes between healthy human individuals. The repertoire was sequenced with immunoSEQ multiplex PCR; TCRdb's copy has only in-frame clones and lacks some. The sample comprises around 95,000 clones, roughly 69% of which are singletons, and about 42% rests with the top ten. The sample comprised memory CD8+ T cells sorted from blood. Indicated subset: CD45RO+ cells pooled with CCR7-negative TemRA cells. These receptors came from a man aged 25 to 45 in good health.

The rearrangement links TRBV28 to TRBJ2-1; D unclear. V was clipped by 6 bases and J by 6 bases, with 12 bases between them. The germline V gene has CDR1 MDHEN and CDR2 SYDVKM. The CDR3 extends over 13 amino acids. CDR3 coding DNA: TGTGCCAGCAGCTCCCCCCTTTCCAATGAGCAGTTCTTC. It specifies CASSSPLSNEQFF.

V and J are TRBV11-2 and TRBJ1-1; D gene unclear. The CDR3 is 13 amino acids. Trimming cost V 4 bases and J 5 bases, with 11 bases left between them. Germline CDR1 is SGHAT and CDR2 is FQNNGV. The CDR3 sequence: CASSSLSRTEAFF. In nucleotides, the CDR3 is TGTGCCAGCAGCTCCCTCTCAAGGACTGAAGCTTTCTTT. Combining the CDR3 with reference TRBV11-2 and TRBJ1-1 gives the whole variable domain EAGVAQSPRYKIIEKRQSVAFWCNPISGHATLYWYQQILGQGPKLLIQFQNNGVVDDSQLPKDRFSAERLKGVDSTLKIQPAKLEDSAVYLCASSSLSRTEAFFGQGTRLTVV.

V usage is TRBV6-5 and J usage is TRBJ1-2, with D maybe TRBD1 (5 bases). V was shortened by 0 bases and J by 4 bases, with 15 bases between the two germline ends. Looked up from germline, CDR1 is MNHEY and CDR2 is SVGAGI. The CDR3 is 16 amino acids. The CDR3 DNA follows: TGTGCCAGCAGTTACTCGAGTGGCAGGGCCGTCTATGGCTACACCTTC. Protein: CASSYSSGRAVYGYTF.

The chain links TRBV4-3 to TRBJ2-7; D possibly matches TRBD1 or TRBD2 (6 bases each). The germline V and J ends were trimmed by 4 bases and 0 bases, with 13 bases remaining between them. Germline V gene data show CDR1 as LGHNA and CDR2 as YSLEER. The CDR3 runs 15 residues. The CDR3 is CASSREGGSSYEQYF. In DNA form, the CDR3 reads TGCGCCAGCAGCCGAGAGGGGGGCAGCTCCTACGAGCAGTACTTC.

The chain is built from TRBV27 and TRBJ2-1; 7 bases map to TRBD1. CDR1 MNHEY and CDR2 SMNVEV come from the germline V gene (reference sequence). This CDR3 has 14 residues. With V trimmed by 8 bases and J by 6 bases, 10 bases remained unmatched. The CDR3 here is CASASTGPFNEQFF. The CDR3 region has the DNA TGTGCCAGCGCCTCGACAGGGCCTTTCAATGAGCAGTTCTTC.

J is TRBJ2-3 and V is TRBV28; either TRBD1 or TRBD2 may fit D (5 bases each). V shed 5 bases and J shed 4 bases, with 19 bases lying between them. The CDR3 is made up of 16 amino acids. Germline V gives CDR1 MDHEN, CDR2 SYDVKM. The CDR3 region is CASSTSKEGRADTQYF. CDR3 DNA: TGTGCCAGCAGTACCTCGAAAGAGGGCAGGGCAGATACGCAGTATTTT.

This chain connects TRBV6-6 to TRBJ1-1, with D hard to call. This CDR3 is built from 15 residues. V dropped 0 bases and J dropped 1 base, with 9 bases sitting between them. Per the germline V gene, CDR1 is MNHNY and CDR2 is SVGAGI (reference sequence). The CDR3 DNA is TGTGCCAGCAGTTACTCTGGGCATAGGAACACTGAAGCTTTCTTT. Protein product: CASSYSGHRNTEAFF.

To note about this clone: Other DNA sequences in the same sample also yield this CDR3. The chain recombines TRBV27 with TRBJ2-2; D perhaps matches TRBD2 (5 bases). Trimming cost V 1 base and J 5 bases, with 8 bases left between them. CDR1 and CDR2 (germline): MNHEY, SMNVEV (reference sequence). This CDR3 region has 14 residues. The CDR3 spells CASSLFRGTGELFF. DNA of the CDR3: TGTGCCAGCAGTTTATTTAGAGGGACCGGGGAGCTGTTTTTT.

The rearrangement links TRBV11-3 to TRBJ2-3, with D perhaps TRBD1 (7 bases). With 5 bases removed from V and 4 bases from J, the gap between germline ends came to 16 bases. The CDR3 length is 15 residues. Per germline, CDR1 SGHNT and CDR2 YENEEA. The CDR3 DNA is TGTGCCAGCAGCCGGAGGGGGCTCGGGTCAGATACGCAGTATTTT. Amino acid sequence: CASSRRGLGSDTQYF.

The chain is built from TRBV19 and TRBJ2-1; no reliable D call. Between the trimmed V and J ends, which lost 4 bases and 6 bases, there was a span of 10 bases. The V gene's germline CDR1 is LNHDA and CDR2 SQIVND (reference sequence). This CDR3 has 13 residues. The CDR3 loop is CASSTHGSNEQFF. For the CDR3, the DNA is TGTGCCAGTAGTACCCACGGAAGCAATGAGCAGTTCTTC.